These T cell receptor beta chains were read from a single sample in a study of blood T cells in healthy people across ages. TCRdb re-called the 5' RACE reads through MiXCR, storing one row per CDR3 protein. The sample has more than 1,400,000 distinct CDR3 sequences; roughly 40% are singletons. Input material: blood. These receptors originate from a woman aged 18-29 years in good health. Both conserved end residues are part of each CDR3. A D gene is named only where the DNA matches it firmly. Clone size is stated in some rows and not others, as once, few, many or a class when expanded.

clone_size,v_call,d_call,j_call,cdr3_aa,cdr3_nt
NA,TRBV7-9,TRBD2,TRBJ2-7,CASSSPAGGAYNEQYF,TGTGCCAGCAGCTCGCCTGCGGGAGGTGCCTACAATGAGCAGTACTTC
NA,TRBV29-1,NA,TRBJ1-1,CSVDPAPYSTEAFF,TGCAGCGTTGACCCGGCACCCTACAGCACTGAAGCTTTCTTT
few,TRBV3-1,NA,TRBJ1-6,CASSQGTRIGGSPLHF,TGTGCCAGCAGCCAAGGTACAAGGATCGGGGGATCACCCCTCCACTTT
NA,TRBV20-1,TRBD2,TRBJ2-1,CSAGTSGPYEQFF,TGCAGTGCTGGGACTAGCGGTCCGTATGAGCAGTTCTTC
few,TRBV6-4,TRBD2,TRBJ2-1,CASSRHPGLVYNEQFF,TGTGCCAGCAGCCGCCACCCGGGACTAGTCTACAATGAGCAGTTCTTC
NA,TRBV10-3,TRBD2,TRBJ2-2,CAISESRTSETGELFF,TGTGCCATCAGTGAGTCTAGGACTAGCGAGACCGGGGAGCTGTTTTTT
NA,TRBV20-1,NA,TRBJ1-1,CSALKTPMNTEAFF,TGCAGTGCTCTCAAAACCCCCATGAACACTGAAGCTTTCTTT
NA,TRBV29-1,NA,TRBJ1-2,CSVEIPERNYGYTF,TGCAGCGTTGAAATCCCAGAAAGGAACTATGGCTACACCTTC
NA,TRBV25-1,NA,TRBJ1-1,CASTDRLNTEAFF,TGTGCCAGCACGGACAGACTAAACACTGAAGCTTTCTTT
NA,TRBV6-2/TRBV6-3,NA,TRBJ2-1,CASSDRYHSYNEQFF,TGTGCCAGCAGTGACAGGTACCACTCCTACAATGAGCAGTTCTTC
NA,TRBV27,NA,TRBJ2-5,CASSPKRYQETQYF,TGTGCCAGCAGCCCCAAACGGTACCAAGAGACCCAGTACTTC
few,TRBV6-6,NA,TRBJ1-4,CASSRRGEKLFF,TGTGCCAGCAGTCGACGGGGGGAAAAACTGTTTTTT
NA,TRBV7-2,NA,TRBJ2-1,CASSLTRDNYNEQFF,TGTGCCAGCAGCTTGACTAGAGACAACTACAATGAGCAGTTCTTC
NA,TRBV6-5,TRBD2,TRBJ2-1,CASSPLAGSHNEQFF,TGTGCCAGCAGCCCCTTAGCGGGGTCCCACAATGAGCAGTTCTTC
few,TRBV2,NA,TRBJ1-2,CASSGDGSNYGYTF,TGTGCCAGCAGTGGGGACGGATCTAACTATGGCTACACCTTC
few,TRBV5-1,NA,TRBJ2-1,CASSLEGEGYNEQFF,TGCGCCAGCAGCTTAGAGGGAGAGGGCTACAATGAGCAGTTCTTC
NA,TRBV5-1,NA,TRBJ2-3,CASSPRDIRTDTQYF,TGCGCCAGCAGCCCTAGGGACATCCGCACAGATACGCAGTATTTT
few,TRBV7-9,NA,TRBJ2-6,CASSYPGANVLTF,TGTGCCAGCAGCTACCCTGGGGCCAACGTCCTGACTTTC
few,TRBV12-3/TRBV12-4,NA,TRBJ1-1,CASSFGQGVGKSTEAFF,TGTGCCAGCAGTTTTGGGCAGGGAGTTGGGAAGAGCACTGAAGCTTTCTTT
few,TRBV7-9,TRBD2,TRBJ2-7,CASSSQGSGRDPYEQYF,TGTGCCAGCAGTTCGCAAGGTAGCGGGAGGGATCCCTACGAGCAGTACTTC